The 14 T cell receptor beta chains presented below share a single source sample, sequenced in a study of human T cells and chemical hapten exposure. Time point noted: patch test 2, 6 weeks after DPC sensitization. The treatment was: therapeutic diphenylcyclopropenone sensitization with weekly scalp DPC. TCRdb processed the RACE reads anew with MiXCR; each CDR3 protein has one entry. The sample has over 130,000 distinct CDR3 sequences; 12% are singletons. Material: whole blood, obtained in connection with sensitization to the hapten diphenylcyclopropenone (DPC). These receptors came from a woman aged 45-65 years with alopecia areata. Some clones in this sample may be carry-over from other donors' samples.

This clonotype turned up a few times. The rearrangement joins TRBV28 to TRBJ2-1; 7 bases are a match to TRBD2. The V and J ends lost 3 bases and 4 bases, in that order; junction bases with no gene match: 9. The CDR3 has 16 residues. The germline V gene encodes CDR1 MDHEN and CDR2 SYDVKM. The CDR3 sequence is CASSLPRASGYNEQFF. The CDR3 bases are TGTGCCAGCAGTTTGCCCCGGGCTAGCGGTTACAATGAGCAGTTCTTC. The full variable domain, its missing parts supplied by reference TRBV28 and TRBJ2-1, is DVKVTQSSRYLVKRTGEKVFLECVQDMDHENMFWYRQDPGLGLRLIYFSYDVKMKEKGDIPEGYSVSREKKERFSLILESASTNQTSMYLCASSLPRASGYNEQFFGPGTRLTVL.

The chain has TRBV29-1 and TRBJ2-5; a weak D match, TRBD2 (5 bases). The CDR3 runs to 13 residues. Germline V gives CDR1 SQVTM, CDR2 ANQGSEA. Trimming removed 5 bases at V and 2 bases at J, with 12 bases between. The DNA of the CDR3 is TGCAGCGTTACGCGGGCCCCACAAGAGACCCAGTACTTC. As protein: CSVTRAPQETQYF.

This chain uses TRBV7-2 with TRBJ1-4; TRBD1 is a possible D gene (6 bases). V lost 5 bases, J lost 7 bases, and 11 bases lay in between. This CDR3 region has 13 residues. Germline V gene data show CDR1 as SGHTA and CDR2 as FQGNSA. Written as DNA, the CDR3 is TGTGCCAGCAGCACCAACAGGGTTGAAAAACTGTTTTTT. Translated: CASSTNRVEKLFF.

This clonotype was counted at least ten times. The chain has TRBV20-1 and TRBJ1-3, with 7 bases lining up with TRBD1. The V segment lost 0 bases and the J segment 2 bases; nucleotides outside the gene matches: 7. The CDR3 has 16 residues. Germline CDR1 is DFQATT and CDR2 is SNEGSKA (reference sequence). CDR3 residues: CSARDLGQPAGNTIYF. CDR3 coding DNA: TGCAGTGCTAGAGACCTGGGACAGCCGGCTGGAAACACCATATATTTT.

This clonotype appeared many times. The chain recombines TRBV24-1 with TRBJ2-1; 7 positions match TRBD2. CDR3 size: 13 residues. V lost 5 bases to trimming and J lost 7 bases; unmatched junction nucleotides: 4. The germline CDR1 and CDR2 sequences are KGHDR and SFDVKD. Here the CDR3 reads CATSGTRWNEQFF. CDR3 bases: TGTGCCACCAGTGGGACTAGGTGGAATGAGCAGTTCTTC.

This clonotype occurred many times. The chain combines TRBV7-6 with TRBJ2-1; 8 nucleotides agree with TRBD1. CDR1 and CDR2 from the germline V gene are SGHVS and FNYEAQ. V shed 5 bases and J 8 bases; nucleotides not matched to a gene: 11. This CDR3 comprises 15 residues. CDR3 sequence (DNA): TGTGCCAGCAGCCACCGGGACAGGAGATTCGATGAGCAGTTCTTC. The encoded protein is CASSHRDRRFDEQFF.

This clonotype was seen only a few times. The chain has TRBV11-2 and TRBJ2-1; 11 bases match TRBD2. Germline V lookup: CDR1 SGHAT, CDR2 FQNNGV. The CDR3 sequence is 16 residues long. The V gene end was trimmed by 5 bases and the J gene end by 7 bases; junction bases not matched to a gene: 10. The CDR3 DNA follows: TGTGCCAGCAGCCCGCCGGGACTAGCGGACATTAATGAGCAGTTCTTC. This gives the protein CASSPPGLADINEQFF.

V usage is TRBV7-9 and J usage is TRBJ1-2, with 10 bases aligning to TRBD1. V trimming: 3 bases; J trimming: 6 bases; junction bases outside the gene matches: 4. The germline gives CDR1 SEHNR, CDR2 FQNEAQ (reference sequence). The CDR3 is made up of 14 amino acids. CDR3 in amino acids: CASSLGQGFDGYTF. CDR3 sequence (DNA): TGTGCCAGCAGCTTGGGACAGGGGTTCGATGGCTACACCTTC.

This clonotype was recorded many times. This chain joins TRBV6-5 and TRBJ2-7; 8 nucleotides match TRBD2. V shed 6 bases, J shed 4 bases, and the junction held 17 bases outside the gene matches. The CDR3 extends over 17 amino acids. Looked up from germline, CDR1 is MNHEY and CDR2 is SVGAGI. In DNA, the CDR3 is TGTGCCAGCAGCTTCTCTAGTAGCGGGGCCTTTTTTTACGAGCAGTACTTC. Translation: CASSFSSSGAFFYEQYF.

This chain connects TRBV11-3 to TRBJ2-5, with a tentative D call TRBD2 (6 bases). Germline CDR1 is SGHNT and CDR2 is YENEEA. V dropped 6 bases and J dropped 7 bases, with 24 bases sitting between them. The CDR3 runs 16 residues. CDR3 in DNA: TGTGCCAGCAGTCAAGACGGGGGAGCGTCTTTGGGGACCCAGTACTTC. This codes for CASSQDGGASLGTQYF.

The DNA of the CDR3 is TGTGCCAGCAGCACGGAAGGACAGAGCAATGAGCAGTTCTTC. Residues: CASSTEGQSNEQFF. The J gene is TRBJ2-1, the V gene TRBV7-9, with D perhaps matching TRBD1 (6 bases). The V gene's germline CDR1 is SEHNR and CDR2 FQNEAQ (reference sequence). Trimming left V 5 bases short and J 6 bases short, with 14 bases between. This CDR3 region has 14 residues.

This clonotype was recorded a few times. The chain employs TRBV7-9 and TRBJ1-5, with D hard to call. CDR1 is SEHNR and CDR2 is FQNEAQ in the germline V gene (reference sequence). V lost 6 bases to trimming and J lost 3 bases, with 9 bases between them. The CDR3 length is 13 residues. The CDR3 bases are TGTGCCAGCAGTGGGGTCTCCAATCAGCCCCAGCATTTT. This gives the protein CASSGVSNQPQHF.

V gene TRBV20-1 combines with J gene TRBJ2-3, with 9 bases fitting TRBD2. J was trimmed by 2 bases and V by 1 base; bases with no gene match: 4. This CDR3 contains 15 residues. From germline, CDR1 is DFQATT and CDR2 SNEGSKA (reference sequence). In DNA, the CDR3 is TGCAGTGCTAGAGTTCCTAGCGGGAACACAGATACGCAGTATTTT. Its translation: CSARVPSGNTDTQYF.

This clonotype was counted many times. The gene calls are TRBV6-5 and TRBJ2-2; 8 nucleotides align to TRBD2. V was clipped by 6 bases and J by 4 bases; unmatched bases: 7. The CDR3 extends over 15 amino acids. Germline V CDR1 and CDR2: MNHEY, SVGAGI. Written as DNA, the CDR3 is TGTGCCAGCAGCCACGGGGGGGTTGGCACCGGGGAGCTGTTTTTT. This translates into CASSHGGVGTGELFF.